This T cell receptor (beta chain) was recovered during a study of blood T cell repertoires in COVID-19. Per the original methods: Estimation of nucleated cell counts was performed using reference gene primer amplification. This table comes from immunoSEQ multiplex PCR, and its TCRdb copy is limited to in-frame clones, with some not included. D and trimming were read from the DNA, whereas the V and J calls and clone size are those reported in that table. The repertoire holds 220,000 or so clones, with 70% to 85% as singletons. This clone was seen a handful of times. The V and J ends lost 3 bases and 2 bases respectively, with 10 bases between them. This CDR3 region has 14 residues. In germline, CDR1 is LNHDA, CDR2 SQIVND (reference sequence).

The receptor was derived from a woman over 75 with acute or convalescent COVID-19. Sample: peripheral blood. V and J are TRBV19 and TRBJ1-2, with D perhaps matching TRBD1 (5 bases). CDR3 DNA sequence: TGTGCCAGTAGTATCGGTCGGGGGAACTATGGCTACACCTTC. Its translation: CASSIGRGNYGYTF.